One sample yielded the 19 T cell receptor beta chains listed below, sequenced in a study of blood T cell repertoires in COVID-19. The method was immunoSEQ multiplex PCR; TCRdb's version includes in-frame clones alone and lacks a portion of them. The sample has about 200,000 clones, around 80% seen once. The sequenced sample was peripheral blood. The receptors shown here come from a man aged 40-55 years with acute or convalescent COVID-19.

V usage is TRBV19 and J usage is TRBJ2-5, with TRBD1 matching over 7 bases. This CDR3 has 15 amino acids. V shed 9 bases, J shed 5 bases, and the junction held 15 bases outside the gene matches. Germline CDR1 LNHDA, CDR2 SQIVND (reference sequence). As DNA, the CDR3 is TGTGCCAGCCAACCCGGGACAGCTGGTTCGGAGACCCAGTACTTC. Residues: CASQPGTAGSETQYF. Combining the CDR3 with reference TRBV19 and TRBJ2-5 gives the whole variable domain DGGITQSPKYLFRKEGQNVTLSCEQNLNHDAMYWYRQDPGQGLRLIYYSQIVNDFQKGDIAEGYSVSREKKESFPLTVTSAQKNPTAFYLCASQPGTAGSETQYFGPGTRLLVL.

This chain connects TRBV19 to TRBJ1-5; 8 bases map to TRBD1. Germline values: CDR1 LNHDA, CDR2 SQIVND (reference sequence). The V and J ends lost 10 bases and 3 bases, in that order; junction bases with no gene match: 14. The CDR3 contains 16 residues. The CDR3 protein is CATRGYRGQVNQPQHF. The CDR3 nucleotides are TGTGCCACCAGGGGCTACCGGGGACAGGTCAATCAGCCCCAGCATTTT.

The V call is TRBV6-2 or TRBV6-3, the J call TRBJ1-1, with TRBD1 matching over 7 bases. The CDR3 is made up of 15 amino acids. Trimming took 2 bases from V and 4 from J; bases not matched to a gene: 7. Germline assignment: CDR1 MNHEY and CDR2 SVGEGT. The CDR3: CASSYDQGEVTEAFF. CDR3 DNA: TGTGCCAGCAGTTACGATCAGGGGGAGGTCACTGAAGCTTTCTTT.

The chain links TRBV10-3 to TRBJ2-1, with TRBD2 identical over 11 bases. The CDR3 is 17 amino acids. Trimming took 10 bases from V and 0 from J; bases not matched to a gene: 11. CDR1 is ENHRY and CDR2 is SYGVKD in the germline V gene. Written as DNA, the CDR3 is TGTGCCACCTGGGGGGCTAGCGGGGGGAGCTCCTACAATGAGCAGTTCTTC. This encodes CATWGASGGSSYNEQFF.

The rearrangement links TRBV4-2 to TRBJ1-4; D possibly corresponds to TRBD1 (6 bases). This CDR3 comprises 16 residues. V was pared by 5 bases and J by 0 bases, with 13 bases between. CDR1 is LGHNA, CDR2 YNFKEQ, per germline. CDR3 nucleotides: TGTGCCAGCAGCGCGAGACAGGCCGCAACTAATGAAAAACTGTTTTTT. This encodes CASSARQAATNEKLFF.

A note on this clone: The same CDR3 can be traced to other DNA sequences in this sample. This sequence joins TRBV18 and TRBJ1-1; the D gene is possibly TRBD1 (5 bases). Per germline, CDR1 KGHSH and CDR2 LQKENI. The V gene lost 3 bases and the J gene lost 5 bases, with 7 bases spanning the gap. This CDR3 has 12 amino acids. CDR3 sequence (DNA): TGTGCCAGCTCACCTGGGGCTACTGAAGCTTTCTTT. The encoded protein is CASSPGATEAFF.

The chain combines TRBV19 with TRBJ1-5; TRBD1 aligns across 7 bases. Trimming removed 6 bases from V and 4 bases from J; junction bases left unmatched: 9. Germline loops: CDR1 LNHDA, CDR2 SQIVND (reference sequence). This CDR3 is 15 amino acids long. The CDR3 nucleotides are TGTGCCAGTAGCTCAACAGGGGACAAAAATCAGCCCCAGCATTTT. Translating gives CASSSTGDKNQPQHF.

This chain uses TRBV6-5 with TRBJ2-1, with 11 bases fitting TRBD2. V shed 7 bases, J shed 5 bases, and the junction held 4 bases outside the gene matches. The germline CDR1 and CDR2 sequences are MNHEY and SVGAGI. This CDR3 spans 14 amino acids. The CDR3 protein is CASKGTSGNNEQFF. The CDR3 DNA follows: TGTGCCAGCAAAGGGACTAGCGGAAACAATGAGCAGTTCTTC.

V is TRBV15 and J is TRBJ2-7; 8 bases line up with TRBD1. CDR3 length: 17 amino acids. The junction had 9 bases not matched to a gene; V was cut back by 0 bases and J by 2 bases. The germline gives CDR1 LNHNV, CDR2 YYDKDF (reference sequence). The CDR3 spells CATSREKGTGGAYEQYF. For the CDR3, the DNA is TGTGCCACCAGCAGAGAAAAGGGAACAGGGGGTGCCTACGAGCAGTACTTC.

This rearrangement joins TRBV7-9 to TRBJ1-1; 12 bases are shared with TRBD1. The CDR3 has 17 residues. With 5 bases clipped from V and 5 bases from J, the junction kept 12 bases outside the gene matches. Germline lookup yields CDR1 SEHNR and CDR2 FQNEAQ (reference sequence). In nucleotides, the CDR3 is TGTGCCAGCAGCCCGCCCGTCGGGACAGGGGGCTATACTGAAGCTTTCTTT. Protein: CASSPPVGTGGYTEAFF.

This clone was recorded a few times. J is TRBJ1-2 and V is TRBV5-6, with D possibly TRBD1 on 5 matching bases. CDR1 and CDR2 from the germline V gene are SGHDT and YYEEEE. The V end lost 2 bases, the J end lost 6 bases, and 5 bases lay between the germline ends. This CDR3 has 11 amino acids. The chain's CDR3 is CASSFRDGYTF. The CDR3 DNA is TGTGCCAGCAGCTTCAGGGATGGCTACACCTTC.

CDR3: CASTRGQITNYGYTF. The CDR3 DNA reads TGTGCCAGTACCCGAGGACAGATTACTAACTATGGCTACACCTTC. The chain uses TRBV19 and TRBJ1-2, with TRBD1 as a possible D gene (6 bases). CDR1 LNHDA and CDR2 SQIVND come from the germline V gene (reference sequence). The CDR3 runs 15 residues. V gave up 7 bases and J gave up 0 bases, with 15 bases separating them.

The J gene is TRBJ2-5, the V gene TRBV6-5; 7 bases agree with TRBD2. The V and J ends lost 10 bases and 0 bases, in that order; junction bases with no gene match: 8. CDR1 and CDR2 from the germline V gene are MNHEY and SVGAGI. CDR3 size: 14 residues. The CDR3 loop reads CATQTSYDQETQYF. The CDR3 DNA reads as TGTGCCACCCAGACTAGCTATGACCAAGAGACCCAGTACTTC.

The V and J genes are TRBV12-5 and TRBJ2-4, with TRBD2 identical over 11 bases. Losses at the gene ends were 3 bases for V and 0 bases for J; bases not matched to a gene: 10. The CDR3 spans 19 residues. CDR1 LGHNT and CDR2 FRNRAP come from the germline V gene. CDR3 in DNA: TGTGCTAGTGGTTTTCCTAGCGGGAGGAAGCTACTAGCCAAAAACATTCAGTACTTC. Amino acids: CASGFPSGRKLLAKNIQYF.

This chain joins TRBV19 and TRBJ2-1, with 10 bases lining up with TRBD2. This CDR3 region has 15 residues. The V gene end was trimmed by 3 bases and the J gene end by 8 bases; junction bases not matched to a gene: 7. Per the germline V gene, CDR1 is LNHDA and CDR2 is SQIVND (reference sequence). The CDR3 DNA reads TGTGCCAGTAGTATGGGGCTAGCGGGAGCGTATGAGCAGTTCTTC. Translated: CASSMGLAGAYEQFF.

In this sample, this clone turned up a few times. This chain connects TRBV19 to TRBJ1-1, with TRBD1 matching over 10 bases. The germline CDR1 and CDR2 sequences are LNHDA and SQIVND (reference sequence). Trimming at V came to 1 base and at J to 3 bases, leaving 5 bases not matched to a gene. This CDR3 region has 16 residues. The chain's CDR3 is CASSIGTGQGDTEAFF. As DNA, the CDR3 is TGTGCCAGTAGTATAGGAACAGGACAGGGGGACACTGAAGCTTTCTTT.

The chain has TRBV9 and TRBJ1-2; a possible D gene is TRBD1 (6 bases). V was clipped by 0 bases and J by 1 base, with 13 bases between them. The length of the CDR3 is 16 residues. CDR1 SGDLS and CDR2 YYNGEE come from the germline V gene. The CDR3 is CASSVEAQGRNYGYTF. The CDR3 DNA sequence: TGTGCCAGCAGCGTAGAAGCACAGGGACGTAACTATGGCTACACCTTC.

CDR3 in DNA: TGTGCCAGCAGCTTAACGGGGGGAACTGAAGCTTTCTTT. This sequence encodes CASSLTGGTEAFF. V usage is TRBV7-9 and J usage is TRBJ1-1; a weak D match, TRBD1 (5 bases). The CDR3 contains 13 residues. V was clipped by 2 bases and J by 5 bases, with 9 bases between them. Germline V lookup: CDR1 SEHNR, CDR2 FQNEAQ (reference sequence).

The CDR3 spells CASSRGTSGRARFF. As DNA, the CDR3 is TGTGCCAGCAGCCGAGGGACTAGCGGGAGGGCCCGGTTCTTC. The chain employs TRBV3-1 (or the pseudogene TRBV3-2) and TRBJ2-1; 16 bases match TRBD2. The germline V gene encodes CDR1 LGHDT and CDR2 YNNKEL (reference sequence). The junction had 6 bases not matched to a gene; V was cut back by 4 bases and J by 15 bases. The CDR3 has 14 amino acids.